The clone carrying this T cell receptor beta chain was observed a single time. Its matching antigen is unknown. This record comes from a study of PD-1 blockade in mismatch repair-deficient tumors. Study-wide findings and caveats: Rapid post-treatment expansion, then contraction, generally preceding radiologic response, marked tumor-resident clones.

V gave up 3 bases and J gave up 5 bases, with 17 bases separating them. The CDR3 covers 16 residues. The germline gives CDR1 SGHRS, CDR2 YFSETQ. Generated by immunoSEQ multiplex PCR, the TCRdb table keeps only in-frame clones and is missing some. The table records 7,500 to 10,000 clones, approximately 89% of them present only once. As for time point: approximately ten-day in vitro stimulation with candidate neoantigen peptide 7. V usage is TRBV5-1 and J usage is TRBJ1-4; a possible D gene is TRBD1 (6 bases). The TCR sequence derives from an adult with mismatch repair-deficient cancer. The source was cells cultured in vitro, collected from a patient treated with pembrolizumab. The CDR3 DNA follows: TGCGCCAGCAGCTCAAGTCCCGCCGGGACAAATGAAAAACTGTTTTTT. Protein product: CASSSSPAGTNEKLFF.